One sample yielded the 19 T cell receptor beta chains listed below, sequenced in a study of T cells in Graves' hyperthyroidism and ophthalmopathy (dated by TCRdb to about 2019). To prepare the library, multiplex PCR was applied. Sequencing relied on an Illumina HiSeq 2000. Amplification of TCR beta CDR3 regions was carried out from RNA transcripts. The first round of RT-PCR for the TCR CDR3 was performed with the HTBI primer set and the Qiagen OneStep RT-PCR kit. TCRdb itself trimmed the public reads at Q25 with fastp, ran MiXCR and retained productive beta chains. One record per CDR3 amino acid sequence lists the most common genes and DNA. The sample table shows about 300,000 distinct CDR3 sequences, and approximately 14% are seen once. 7.9% of the sample is held by the ten biggest clonotypes. The source material was blood. Every receptor here comes from a woman between 40 and 50 years old with Graves' hyperthyroidism.

The chain has TRBV6-5 and TRBJ1-6; no reliable D call. The germline gives CDR1 MNHEY, CDR2 SVGAGI. The CDR3 is 15 amino acids. V dropped 4 bases and J dropped 0 bases, with 7 bases sitting between them. CDR3 nucleotide sequence: TGTGCCAGCAGTTCAGTGAGCTCCTATAATTCACCCCTCCACTTT. It translates to CASSSVSSYNSPLHF.

This clonotype turned up a few times. V usage is TRBV19 and J usage is TRBJ1-5; TRBD1 matches at 9 bases. Germline V CDR1 and CDR2: LNHDA, SQIVND (reference sequence). Trimming cost V 5 bases and J 5 bases; bases outside gene matches: 1. CDR3 size: 13 residues. CDR3 coding DNA: TGTGCCAGTAGTGGACAGGGGTATCAGCCCCAGCATTTT. It specifies CASSGQGYQPQHF. The full variable domain, its missing parts supplied by reference TRBV19 and TRBJ1-5, is DGGITQSPKYLFRKEGQNVTLSCEQNLNHDAMYWYRQDPGQGLRLIYYSQIVNDFQKGDIAEGYSVSREKKESFPLTVTSAQKNPTAFYLCASSGQGYQPQHFGDGTRLSIL.

The rearrangement links TRBV7-2 to TRBJ1-2, with TRBD1 as a possible D gene (5 bases). Germline loops: CDR1 SGHTA, CDR2 FQGNSA. The length of the CDR3 is 14 residues. V was pared by 1 base and J by 4 bases, with 10 bases between. The CDR3 DNA follows: TGTGCCAGCAGCTTAGGGGGCCAGGTCTATGGCTACACCTTC. Amino acid sequence: CASSLGGQVYGYTF.

This clonotype has a count of ten or more. This chain connects TRBV11-3 to TRBJ1-1, with 7 bases matching TRBD1. There are 12 residues in the CDR3. V lost 4 bases, J lost 7 bases, and 3 bases stayed unmatched. The V gene's germline CDR1 is SGHNT and CDR2 YENEEA. CDR3 in amino acids: CASSSGTDEAFF. Written as DNA, the CDR3 is TGTGCCAGCAGCTCTGGGACAGATGAAGCTTTCTTT.

This clonotype was seen at least ten times. This chain joins TRBV12-3 or TRBV12-4 and TRBJ2-7, with 9 nucleotides matching TRBD1. The CDR3 totals 15 residues. With V trimmed by 5 bases and J by 4 bases, 9 bases remained unmatched. CDR3: CASSAQTGGVYEQYF. The DNA of the CDR3 is TGTGCCAGCAGTGCGCAGACAGGGGGGGTGTACGAGCAGTACTTC.

This clonotype was counted many times. The V call is TRBV14, the J call TRBJ2-2; a possible D gene is TRBD1 (6 bases). Germline CDR1 SGHDN, CDR2 FVKESK. The CDR3 is 16 residues long. V shed 3 bases and J shed 1 base, with 12 bases lying between them. This CDR3 reads CASSHPTGKNTGELFF. The DNA of the CDR3 is TGTGCCAGCAGCCATCCTACAGGGAAGAACACCGGGGAGCTGTTTTTT.

This clonotype has only a few counts. The CDR3, as DNA: TGTGCCAGCAGCGACCGCCTAGCGGGGGACTACAATGAGCAGTTCTTC. Its protein is CASSDRLAGDYNEQFF. The gene calls are TRBV11-3 and TRBJ2-1; 10 nucleotides agree with TRBD2. Germline trimming cut 5 bases from V and 3 bases from J; bases unmatched to any gene: 7. CDR1 SGHNT and CDR2 YENEEA come from the germline V gene. The length of the CDR3 is 16 residues.

V gene TRBV6-1 combines with J gene TRBJ2-2, with D possibly matching TRBD1 (6 bases). Trimming took 5 bases from V and 5 from J, leaving 9 bases between them. The CDR3 spans 13 residues. CDR1 is MNHNS and CDR2 is SASEGT in the germline V gene. CDR3 coding DNA: TGTGCCAGCAGTTTCGACAGGACCGGGGAGCTGTTTTTT. Translation: CASSFDRTGELFF.

At least ten counts were recorded for this clonotype. This chain links TRBV15 with TRBJ1-4, with D possibly TRBD1 on 6 matching bases. In germline, CDR1 is LNHNV, CDR2 YYDKDF (reference sequence). The CDR3 loop spans 13 amino acids. V was cut by 6 bases and J by 5 bases, with 10 bases left in between. Here the CDR3 reads CATRDRMNEKLFF. The CDR3, as DNA: TGTGCCACCAGGGACAGAATGAATGAAAAACTGTTTTTT.

This clonotype was seen ten or more times. The V and J genes are TRBV13 and TRBJ2-1; no definite D call. This CDR3 spans 14 amino acids. Germline CDR1 is PRHDT and CDR2 is FYEKMQ (reference sequence). Trimming took 1 base from V and 8 from J, leaving 12 bases between them. The CDR3: CASSLERRNDEQFF. The CDR3 nucleotides read TGTGCCAGCAGCTTAGAGCGCAGGAACGATGAGCAGTTCTTC.

The gene calls are TRBV30 and TRBJ1-2, with D perhaps matching TRBD1 (6 bases). The germline V gene encodes CDR1 GTSNPN and CDR2 SVGIG (reference sequence). V shed 5 bases and J shed 4 bases, with 17 bases lying between them. The CDR3 covers 14 residues. The CDR3 here is CAWADRLLTYGYTF. For the CDR3, the DNA is TGTGCCTGGGCTGACAGGCTCCTTACCTATGGCTACACCTTC.

There are many counts of this clonotype. The V gene is TRBV24-1, the J gene TRBJ1-2; D remains ambiguous. Germline V gives CDR1 KGHDR, CDR2 SFDVKD. V shed 9 bases and J shed 8 bases, with 15 bases lying between them. The CDR3 is 12 amino acids. For the CDR3, the DNA is TGTGCCACCTCCGAGAATTCTGGAGGCTACACCTTC. Translating it yields CATSENSGGYTF.

This clonotype was found many times. V and J are TRBV11-2 and TRBJ2-5; D remains ambiguous. This CDR3 region has 13 residues. Germline lookup yields CDR1 SGHAT and CDR2 FQNNGV. Trimming took off 6 bases at V and 4 bases at J, with 12 bases between the two ends. For the CDR3, the DNA is TGTGCCAGCAGTTCTCGCTTGGGAGAGACCCAGTACTTC. Translating gives CASSSRLGETQYF.

This clonotype was counted many times. V usage is TRBV2 and J usage is TRBJ2-1, with 12 bases that match TRBD2. Trimming cost V 1 base and J 6 bases; bases outside gene matches: 10. CDR3 size: 18 residues. CDR1 and CDR2 (germline): SNHLY, FYNNEI. The CDR3 loop reads CASSEVVTSGGSGNEQFF. The CDR3 DNA reads TGTGCCAGCAGTGAAGTAGTGACTAGCGGGGGTTCGGGCAATGAGCAGTTCTTC.

The sample holds many counts of this clonotype. CDR3 in amino acids: CASSLTGSGYNEQFF. CDR3 in DNA: TGTGCCAGCAGCTTAACGGGCTCAGGTTACAATGAGCAGTTCTTC. The chain combines TRBV7-3 with TRBJ2-1; D not certain. Looked up from germline, CDR1 is SGHTA and CDR2 is FQGTGA. The V end lost 0 bases, the J end lost 4 bases, and 10 bases lay between the germline ends. The CDR3 is 15 amino acids.

This clonotype appeared many times. The chain joins TRBV12-5 to TRBJ1-5, with 9 positions matching TRBD1. V was pared by 4 bases and J by 6 bases, with 7 bases of the junction left unmatched. Germline values: CDR1 LGHNT, CDR2 FRNRAP. The CDR3 loop spans 15 amino acids. DNA for the CDR3: TGTGCTAGTGGTTCGGACAGGGGACTGTTTCAGCCCCAGCATTTT. Its translation: CASGSDRGLFQPQHF.

This clonotype appeared many times. The chain uses TRBV6-1 and TRBJ2-2; D not certain. Looked up from germline, CDR1 is MNHNS and CDR2 is SASEGT. The CDR3 has 15 amino acids. V was cut by 0 bases and J by 4 bases, with 9 bases left in between. CDR3 in amino acids: CASSEATLGTGELFF. CDR3 nucleotide sequence: TGTGCCAGCAGTGAAGCTACTCTAGGCACCGGGGAGCTGTTTTTT.

This clonotype was counted many times. The rearrangement uses TRBV7-2 and TRBJ2-7, with 7 bases fitting TRBD1. J was trimmed by 3 bases and V by 1 base; bases with no gene match: 3. The CDR3 totals 14 residues. Per the germline V gene, CDR1 is SGHTA and CDR2 is FQGNSA. CDR3 loop: CASSLGGQLYEQYF. The DNA of the CDR3 is TGTGCCAGCAGCTTAGGGGGACAGCTCTACGAGCAGTACTTC.

This clonotype was seen repeatedly, ten times or more. The V and J genes are TRBV6-5 and TRBJ1-6; no reliable D call. This CDR3 contains 14 residues. The germline V gene has CDR1 MNHEY and CDR2 SVGAGI. The V end was cut by 0 bases, the J end by 5 bases, with 5 bases between. CDR3 region: CASSYSADNSPLHF. The CDR3 DNA sequence: TGTGCCAGCAGTTACTCCGCTGATAATTCACCCCTCCACTTT.